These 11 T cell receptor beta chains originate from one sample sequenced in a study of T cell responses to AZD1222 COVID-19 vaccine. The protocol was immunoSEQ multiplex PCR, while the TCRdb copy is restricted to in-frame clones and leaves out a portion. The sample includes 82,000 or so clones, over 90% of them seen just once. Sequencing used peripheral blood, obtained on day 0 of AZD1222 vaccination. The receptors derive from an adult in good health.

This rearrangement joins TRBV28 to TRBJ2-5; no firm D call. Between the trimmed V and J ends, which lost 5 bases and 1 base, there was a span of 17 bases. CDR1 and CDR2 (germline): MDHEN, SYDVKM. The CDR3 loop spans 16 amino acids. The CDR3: CASSTTTTGFQETQYF. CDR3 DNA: TGTGCCAGCAGTACCACCACAACGGGTTTCCAAGAGACCCAGTACTTC. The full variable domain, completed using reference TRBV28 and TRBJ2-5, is DVKVTQSSRYLVKRTGEKVFLECVQDMDHENMFWYRQDPGLGLRLIYFSYDVKMKEKGDIPEGYSVSREKKERFSLILESASTNQTSMYLCASSTTTTGFQETQYFGPGTRLLVL.

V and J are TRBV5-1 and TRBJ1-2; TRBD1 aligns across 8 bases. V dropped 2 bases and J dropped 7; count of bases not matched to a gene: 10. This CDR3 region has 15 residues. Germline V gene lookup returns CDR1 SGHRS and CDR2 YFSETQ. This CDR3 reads CASSFGLTGGGGYTF. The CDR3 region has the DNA TGCGCCAGCAGCTTTGGGTTAACAGGGGGAGGTGGCTACACCTTC.

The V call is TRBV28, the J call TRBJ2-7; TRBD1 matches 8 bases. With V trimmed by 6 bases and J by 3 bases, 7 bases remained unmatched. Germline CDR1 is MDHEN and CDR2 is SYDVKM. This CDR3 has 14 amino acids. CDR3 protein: CASRTLGQGYEQYF. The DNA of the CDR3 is TGTGCCAGCAGAACCTTAGGACAGGGCTACGAGCAGTACTTC.

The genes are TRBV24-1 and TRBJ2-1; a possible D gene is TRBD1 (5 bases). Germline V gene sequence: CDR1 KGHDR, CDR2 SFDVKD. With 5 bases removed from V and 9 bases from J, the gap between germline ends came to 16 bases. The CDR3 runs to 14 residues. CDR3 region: CATSVARVRGEQFF. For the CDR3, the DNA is TGTGCCACCAGTGTGGCCAGGGTAAGGGGTGAGCAGTTCTTC.

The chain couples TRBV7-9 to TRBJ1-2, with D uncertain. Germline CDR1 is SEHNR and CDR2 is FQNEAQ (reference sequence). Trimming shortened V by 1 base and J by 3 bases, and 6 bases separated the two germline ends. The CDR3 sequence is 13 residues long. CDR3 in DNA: TGTGCCAGCAGCTTAGGGGGAGACTATGGCTACACCTTC. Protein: CASSLGGDYGYTF.

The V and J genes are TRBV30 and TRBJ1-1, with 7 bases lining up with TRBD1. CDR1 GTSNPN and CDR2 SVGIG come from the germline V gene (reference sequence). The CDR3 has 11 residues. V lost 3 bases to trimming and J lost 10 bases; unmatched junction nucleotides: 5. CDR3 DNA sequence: TGTGCCTGGAGACCGACAGGGCGAGCTTTCTTT. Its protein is CAWRPTGRAFF.

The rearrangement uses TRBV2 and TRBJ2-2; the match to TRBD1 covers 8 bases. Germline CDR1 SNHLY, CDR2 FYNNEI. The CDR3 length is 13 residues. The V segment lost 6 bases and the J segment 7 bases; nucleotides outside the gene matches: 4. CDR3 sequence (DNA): TGTGCCAGCAGCCGAGGGACAGGCGGGGAGCTGTTTTTT. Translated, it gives CASSRGTGGELFF.

The DNA for the CDR3 is TGTGCCAGCAGCCGGAGGGCTAGCGGGGGCACAGATACGCAGTATTTT. It specifies CASSRRASGGTDTQYF. The chain combines TRBV7-2 with TRBJ2-3, with 9 positions matching TRBD2. Germline CDR1 SGHTA, CDR2 FQGNSA. The CDR3 loop spans 16 amino acids. J gave up 1 base and V 5 bases, and 7 bases lay outside the gene matches.

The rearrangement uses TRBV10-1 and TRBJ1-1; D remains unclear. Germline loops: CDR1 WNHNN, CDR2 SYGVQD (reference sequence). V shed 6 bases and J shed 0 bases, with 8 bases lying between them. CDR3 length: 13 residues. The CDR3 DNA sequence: TGCGCCAGCAGGATGAGTGTGAACACTGAAGCTTTCTTT. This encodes CASRMSVNTEAFF.

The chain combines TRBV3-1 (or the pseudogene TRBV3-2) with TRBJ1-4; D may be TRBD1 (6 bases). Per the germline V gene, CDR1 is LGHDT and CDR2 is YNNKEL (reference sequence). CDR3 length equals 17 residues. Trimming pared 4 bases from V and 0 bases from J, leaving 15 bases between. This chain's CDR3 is CASSPHTGYATNEKLFF. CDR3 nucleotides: TGTGCCAGCAGCCCCCATACAGGGTATGCAACTAATGAAAAACTGTTTTTT.

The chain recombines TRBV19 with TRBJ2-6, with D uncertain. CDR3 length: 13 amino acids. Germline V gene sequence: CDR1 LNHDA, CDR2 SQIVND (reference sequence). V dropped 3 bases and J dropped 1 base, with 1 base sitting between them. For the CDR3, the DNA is TGTGCCAGTAGTATTTCTGGGGCCAACGTCCTGACTTTC. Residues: CASSISGANVLTF. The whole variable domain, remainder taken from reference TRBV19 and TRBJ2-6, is DGGITQSPKYLFRKEGQNVTLSCEQNLNHDAMYWYRQDPGQGLRLIYYSQIVNDFQKGDIAEGYSVSREKKESFPLTVTSAQKNPTAFYLCASSISGANVLTFGAGSRLTVL.